The 26 T cell receptor beta chains reported below all come from one sample, sequenced in a study of control samples from healthy donors and cancer patients. The method was immunoSEQ multiplex PCR; TCRdb's version includes in-frame clones alone and lacks a portion of them. This table holds roughly 86,000 clones, approximately 95% found once. The source material was blood. These receptors all stem from a woman younger than 45 in good health.

This clone has a single count. The chain combines TRBV9 with TRBJ2-1; TRBD1 is a possible D gene (6 bases). This CDR3 contains 15 residues. Germline V gives CDR1 SGDLS, CDR2 YYNGEE. Trimming left V 4 bases short and J 6 bases short, with 17 bases between. CDR3: CASSFSVGGRNEQFF. CDR3 sequence (DNA): TGTGCCAGCAGCTTCTCAGTTGGGGGCCGCAATGAGCAGTTCTTC.

This chain connects TRBV4-1 to TRBJ1-1, with D hard to call. Per the germline V gene, CDR1 is MGHRA and CDR2 is YSYEKL. Trimming took off 3 bases at V and 11 bases at J, with 22 bases between the two ends. The CDR3 length is 15 residues. The CDR3 DNA sequence: TGCGCCAGCAGCCAGCCGCCCCTTATGGAGGAGAAGGCTTTCTTT. Protein product: CASSQPPLMEEKAFF.

This clone turned up a few times. This chain uses TRBV6-1 with TRBJ1-5, with D maybe TRBD1 (5 bases). This CDR3 contains 14 residues. The germline gives CDR1 MNHNS, CDR2 SASEGT. Trimming pared 0 bases from V and 5 bases from J, leaving 8 bases between. The CDR3: CASSEARGDQPQHF. The CDR3 DNA follows: TGTGCCAGCAGTGAAGCGAGGGGAGATCAGCCCCAGCATTTT.

This chain joins TRBV19 and TRBJ1-5; D possibly corresponds to TRBD1 (5 bases). The germline V gene has CDR1 LNHDA and CDR2 SQIVND (reference sequence). The CDR3 covers 16 residues. Trimming left V 5 bases short and J 5 bases short, with 19 bases between. CDR3 nucleotides: TGTGCCAGTAGTCACCTTCGGGGCAATCTGGATCAGCCCCAGCATTTT. Encoded protein: CASSHLRGNLDQPQHF.

This chain joins TRBV5-1 and TRBJ1-2; D remains unclear. Germline V gene data show CDR1 as SGHRS and CDR2 as YFSETQ. V gave up 0 bases and J gave up 6 bases, with 3 bases separating them. This CDR3 contains 11 residues. The chain's CDR3 is CASSLDHGYTF. CDR3 bases: TGCGCCAGCAGCTTGGATCATGGCTACACCTTC.

The chain joins TRBV6-5 to TRBJ2-5; 7 bases align to TRBD2. Trimming cost V 10 bases and J 2 bases; bases outside gene matches: 10. In germline, CDR1 is MNHEY, CDR2 SVGAGI. This CDR3 has 14 residues. CDR3 DNA: TGTGCCACCCAGGTACTAGCGAGTCAAGAGACCCAGTACTTC. It yields the protein CATQVLASQETQYF.

The J gene is TRBJ2-1, the V gene TRBV30; no clear D gene. V was shortened by 2 bases and J by 8 bases, with 7 bases between the two germline ends. This CDR3 has 11 amino acids. Germline assignment: CDR1 GTSNPN and CDR2 SVGIG (reference sequence). CDR3 in amino acids: CAWSLVDEQFF. CDR3 DNA sequence: TGTGCCTGGAGTTTAGTCGATGAGCAGTTCTTC.

The chain uses TRBV9 and TRBJ2-3; perhaps D is TRBD1 or TRBD2 (5 bases each). This CDR3 is built from 16 residues. Germline V gives CDR1 SGDLS, CDR2 YYNGEE. Deletions cut 4 bases from V and 1 base from J, with 16 bases between. CDR3 sequence (DNA): TGTGCCAGCAGCCCACTCGGGGCCTATGGCACAGATACGCAGTATTTT. This gives the protein CASSPLGAYGTDTQYF.

This chain uses TRBV5-4 with TRBJ2-1, with D perhaps TRBD2 (5 bases). The V gene lost 2 bases and the J gene lost 10 bases, with 22 bases spanning the gap. Looked up from germline, CDR1 is SGHNT and CDR2 is YYREEE (reference sequence). The CDR3 consists of 16 residues. As DNA, the CDR3 is TGTGCCAGCAGCTTCCCTCGCACGGGAACGGTGGGAGAGCAGTTCTTC. This codes for CASSFPRTGTVGEQFF. Drawing the rest from reference TRBV5-4 and TRBJ2-1, the complete variable domain is ETGVTQSPTHLIKTRGQQVTLRCSSQSGHNTVSWYQQALGQGPQFIFQYYREEENGRGNFPPRFSGLQFPNYSSELNVNALELDDSALYLCASSFPRTGTVGEQFFGPGTRLTVL.

This clone came up a few times. The gene calls are TRBV7-8 and TRBJ2-7, with 7 bases aligning to TRBD2. The CDR3 spans 17 residues. CDR1 is SGHVS, CDR2 FQNEAQ, per germline. With 5 bases clipped from V and 2 bases from J, the junction kept 15 bases outside the gene matches. The CDR3 here is CASSPDMLVAGAYEQYF. The CDR3 bases are TGTGCCAGCAGCCCCGACATGCTGGTCGCGGGAGCCTACGAGCAGTACTTC.

This clone was observed once. The chain links TRBV19 to TRBJ1-1; D gene ambiguous. This CDR3 is built from 13 residues. Trimming pared 5 bases from V and 6 bases from J, leaving 13 bases between. CDR1 LNHDA and CDR2 SQIVND come from the germline V gene (reference sequence). The CDR3 here is CASSFTAPSEAFF. DNA for the CDR3: TGTGCCAGTAGTTTTACTGCACCGTCTGAAGCTTTCTTT.

The gene calls are TRBV11-2 and TRBJ1-2, with D tentatively TRBD1 (5 bases). Per the germline V gene, CDR1 is SGHAT and CDR2 is FQNNGV. The V and J ends lost 5 bases and 4 bases respectively, with 11 bases between them. The CDR3 consists of 13 residues. The CDR3 DNA is TGTGCCAGCAGCCCGTTGGGGGGCTATGGCTACACCTTC. The encoded protein is CASSPLGGYGYTF.

The chain recombines TRBV15 with TRBJ1-1; D unclear. The CDR3 totals 13 residues. The germline V gene has CDR1 LNHNV and CDR2 YYDKDF (reference sequence). V was trimmed by 0 bases and J by 6 bases, leaving 8 bases between them. CDR3 DNA: TGTGCCACCAGCAGAGACCGCTGGTCTGAAGCTTTCTTT. It is translated as CATSRDRWSEAFF. Filled out from reference TRBV15 and TRBJ1-1, the complete variable domain reads DAMVIQNPRYQVTQFGKPVTLSCSQTLNHNVMYWYQQKSSQAPKLLFHYYDKDFNNEADTPDNFQSRRPNTSFCFLDIRSPGLGDTAMYLCATSRDRWSEAFFGQGTRLTVV.

This rearrangement joins TRBV29-1 to TRBJ2-3, with a possible D match to TRBD2 (6 bases). V dropped 4 bases and J dropped 2 bases, with 13 bases sitting between them. The CDR3 extends over 14 amino acids. In germline, CDR1 is SQVTM, CDR2 ANQGSEA. This CDR3 is CSVGLATITDTQYF. The CDR3 nucleotides read TGCAGCGTTGGGCTAGCGACAATCACAGATACGCAGTATTTT.

This clone has just one count. V is TRBV29-1 and J is TRBJ2-6, with D tentatively TRBD2 (6 bases). Trimming stripped 6 bases from V and 0 bases from J, with 18 bases between. Germline CDR1 and CDR2: SQVTM and ANQGSEA. The CDR3 covers 17 residues. CDR3 coding DNA: TGCAGCGTGGACCTGAGCGGGCGGGGCTCTGGGGCCAACGTCCTGACTTTC. Protein sequence: CSVDLSGRGSGANVLTF.

About this clone: Germline and junction disagree at one end, which may indicate a read error. The chain employs TRBV6-1 and TRBJ1-5, with TRBD1 identical over 11 bases. CDR1 is MNHNS and CDR2 is SASEGT in the germline V gene. The CDR3 loop spans 15 amino acids. The CDR3 DNA is TGTGCCAGCAGGGAAGGGGACAGGGGGAGTCAGCCCCAGCATTTT. Translating gives CASREGDRGSQPQHF.

The rearrangement joins TRBV19 to TRBJ1-6; tentatively, D is TRBD1 (6 bases). This CDR3 contains 14 residues. Germline V gene data show CDR1 as LNHDA and CDR2 as SQIVND (reference sequence). V gave up 6 bases and J gave up 10 bases, with 16 bases separating them. CDR3 protein: CASSRRGRDSPLHF. In nucleotides, the CDR3 is TGTGCCAGTAGCCGCAGGGGACGGGACTCACCCCTCCACTTT.

V is TRBV6-1 and J is TRBJ1-6; TRBD1 is a possible D gene (5 bases). This CDR3 has 14 residues. Trimming shortened V by 3 bases and J by 10 bases, and 13 bases separated the two germline ends. Germline V gives CDR1 MNHNS, CDR2 SASEGT. The CDR3 DNA reads TGTGCCAGCAGTGACGGGAACGGGGGGTCACCCCTCCACTTT. This translates into CASSDGNGGSPLHF.

The rearrangement links TRBV5-4 to TRBJ1-1, with 7 bases aligning to TRBD1. Germline lookup yields CDR1 SGHNT and CDR2 YYREEE (reference sequence). The V gene end was trimmed by 5 bases and the J gene end by 0 bases; junction bases not matched to a gene: 4. This CDR3 has 14 amino acids. CDR3 residues: CASRSTGMNTEAFF. The CDR3, as DNA: TGTGCCAGCAGGTCGACAGGGATGAACACTGAAGCTTTCTTT.

This chain uses TRBV6-5 with TRBJ2-1; TRBD2 is a possible D gene (6 bases). Looked up from germline, CDR1 is MNHEY and CDR2 is SVGAGI. This CDR3 is 16 amino acids long. V lost 2 bases to trimming and J lost 2 bases, with 13 bases between them. This chain's CDR3 is CASSYTAREPYNEQFF. In nucleotides, the CDR3 is TGTGCCAGCAGTTACACAGCCCGGGAGCCCTACAATGAGCAGTTCTTC.

This clone is a singleton in its sample. This chain connects TRBV6-2 or TRBV6-3 to TRBJ1-4; D call uncertain. Trimming shortened V by 0 bases and J by 8 bases, and 7 bases separated the two germline ends. The CDR3 runs to 13 residues. Germline values: CDR1 MNHEY, CDR2 SVGEGT. Here the CDR3 DNA reads TGTGCCAGCAGTTACTCGCATCAAGAAAAACTGTTTTTT. It specifies CASSYSHQEKLFF.

The chain links TRBV27 to TRBJ1-5; the D is unclear. Germline V gene data show CDR1 as MNHEY and CDR2 as SMNVEV (reference sequence). V lost 5 bases to trimming and J lost 7 bases, with 9 bases between them. This CDR3 region has 12 residues. The CDR3 DNA follows: TGTGCCAGCAGTCCCCCAGGACAGCCCCAGCATTTT. Its translation: CASSPPGQPQHF.

The chain links TRBV4-1 to TRBJ1-2, with a tentative D call TRBD1 (5 bases). Deletions cut 0 bases from V and 4 bases from J, with 12 bases between. The CDR3 consists of 15 residues. Germline assignment: CDR1 MGHRA and CDR2 YSYEKL. The CDR3 DNA reads TGCGCCAGCAGCCAAGATGTTTGGGGGTTCTATGGCTACACCTTC. Its translation: CASSQDVWGFYGYTF.

The count of this clone is one. One junction end does not reproduce the germline sequence, and a read error may be involved. The genes are TRBV7-8 and TRBJ2-3; the match to TRBD2 covers 11 bases. The germline gives CDR1 SGHVS, CDR2 FQNEAQ. This CDR3 is 15 amino acids long. As DNA, the CDR3 is TGTGCCAGCAACTTAATGACTAGCGGGATATATACGCAGTATTTT. It translates to CASNLMTSGIYTQYF.

This chain links TRBV6-6 with TRBJ1-3; D gene ambiguous. Germline CDR1 and CDR2: MNHNY and SVGAGI (reference sequence). Trimming stripped 0 bases from V and 1 base from J, with 7 bases between. The CDR3 contains 15 residues. The CDR3 loop reads CASSYSLSSGNTIYF. CDR3 in DNA: TGTGCCAGCAGTTACTCTCTATCATCTGGAAACACCATATATTTT.

V and J are TRBV6-1 and TRBJ2-3; TRBD2 is a possible D gene (6 bases). The CDR3 totals 15 residues. Germline V gene data show CDR1 as MNHNS and CDR2 as SASEGT. V shed 2 bases and J shed 2 bases, with 11 bases lying between them. This CDR3 reads CASSESAGPTDTQYF. The DNA for the CDR3 is TGTGCCAGCAGTGAAAGCGCGGGACCCACAGATACGCAGTATTTT.